The present T cell receptor beta chain was sequenced within a study of vaccination and CD4 T cells after COVID-19 (dated by TCRdb to the early 2020s). About the full investigation: Every convalescent patient had a positive nasal swab PCR test for SARS-CoV-2, with mild disease in under ten patients and severe disease in one. Control cultures received a CEFX viral epitope pool as the positive control, an HIV-1 Nef peptide pool as the negative control, or no peptide. Post-COVID blood samples were collected from convalescent patients a median of roughly 100 days after diagnosis, with a range of about 35 to 170 days. In around 10 COVID-19 convalescent patients and a few infection-naive healthy vaccine recipients, researchers compared the spike-specific CD4+ TCR repertoire from before mRNA vaccination with the repertoire from after. The convalescent cohort included six males and four females, with two Hispanic individuals, seven Caucasians, two Asians and one multiracial person. Post-vaccine blood samples were obtained a median of approximately 74 days after the second vaccine dose, with a range of roughly 13 to 250 days. Two doses of either the Pfizer-BioNTech BNT162b2 vaccine (n=8) or the Moderna mRNA-1273 vaccine (n=2) were administered to participants. Culture stimuli were overlapping spike peptide pools from SARS-CoV-2 and from the common cold coronaviruses HCoV-NL63, HCoV-OC43 and HCoV-229E. What the study reported, not specific to this receptor: Although the median number of SARS-CoV-2-reactive clonotypes went up from some 23 after infection to 30 to 45 after vaccination, the increase was not significant. Nearly all vaccine-specific clones in convalescent patients (304 of 307) were mono-reactive for SARS-CoV-2 spike rather than cross-reactive with common cold coronaviruses. In convalescent patients, a median about 90% of post-vaccine SARS-CoV-2-reactive clones were detected only after vaccination, and vaccine-specific priming was suggested by this finding. The study included relatively few convalescent patients and did not analyze early timepoints after natural infection.

The treatment or condition tag for this specimen amounts to: approximately nine-day PBMC culture with coronavirus spike peptide pools or control peptides (ViraFEST assay). The ViraFEST assay, used in the study, expanded antigen-specific T cells with peptide pools and then identified the expanded clonotypes through TCR sequencing. The positive SARS-CoV-2 PCR tests of the convalescent patients were dated from March to December 2020, before the Alpha, Beta and Delta variants emerged in the United States. Each well held 1.5 million to 2.5 million PBMCs cultured with approximately 10 ug/ml peptide pools in IMDM containing roughly 5% human AB serum and around 9 IU/ml IL-2. On days 3 and 7, half of the culture medium was replaced with fresh IL-2-containing medium. After 10 days of culture, CD4+ T cells were isolated by negative selection using the EasySep CD4+ T cell isolation kit. PBMCs were separated from whole blood using Ficoll-Paque Plus gradient centrifugation and then either used fresh or cryopreserved at -140C. In general, triplicate wells were set up for every culture condition.

The library was produced with PCR. DNA from cultured CD4+ T cells was subjected to TCR sequencing with the Oncomine TCR Beta short-read assay at the Johns Hopkins FTIC core. The QIAamp micro DNA kit was used to extract genomic DNA from the cultured CD4+ T cells. Oncomine TCR Beta libraries from cultured CD4+ T cells were pooled using unique dual indexes and sequenced on an Illumina iSeq 100. On the authors' methods: Non-productive sequences were filtered out, and CDR3s that did not start with C, did not end with F or W, or were shorter than 7 amino acids were discarded. Antigen-specific clonotypes were identified with the MANAFEST web application by comparing peptide-stimulated wells with reference and other culture wells. An FDR below 0.05, an odds ratio above 5, and a productive frequency above 0.1% in at least two of three replicate wells were required for clones to be considered positive. A clonotype counted as cross-reactive if it showed significant expansion both in the SARS-CoV-2 spike wells and in at least one common cold coronavirus spike condition. CDR3 homology was assessed with Levenshtein distances (stringdist) and unrooted phylogenetic trees (ape) in R version 3.6.1. The public reads were run again by TCRdb, first through fastp at Q25 and then through MiXCR, and only productive beta chains were kept. Here each entry gathers all rows of one CDR3 protein and keeps the most common genes and DNA. The V and J calls were not made by the authors but by TCRdb's processing. The sample table records 20,000 to 25,000 distinct CDR3 sequences; about 66% of these occur just once. The ten largest make up about 3.5% of the sample.

Details on this clonotype: The clone's antigen remains unknown. Base qualities are missing; no much larger clone stands one base away.

The sequence came from a human donor who had recovered from COVID-19. The specimen sequenced was CD4+ T cells from blood, cultured in vitro.

The CDR3 protein is CSASPGPPKDTQYF. In nucleotides, the sequence is TGCAGTGCATCGCCGGGCCCCCCAAAAGATACGCAGTATTTT. This chain is built from TRBV20-1 and TRBJ2-3; no D gene call is confident. Taken from cysteine to phenylalanine, the CDR3 has 14 residues. Here the CDR3 DNA is all that survives: 42 bases in frame from base 1. The germline V gene (reference sequence) gives CDR1 as DFQATT and CDR2 as SNEGSKA. The junction carries 18 bases between V and J, which are trimmed by 6 bases and 5 bases respectively.